The present TCR beta chain was sequenced within a study of blood T cell repertoires in COVID-19. Study-wide background: There were acute and convalescent COVID-19 samples, and they came from the United States, Italy and Spain.

Per the original methods: Reference gene primer amplification in the assay estimated nucleated cell counts. The data were produced by immunoSEQ multiplex PCR, yet TCRdb's version contains in-frame clones alone and is incomplete. The V and J calls and clone size are taken from that table; D and trimming were inferred from the DNA. The sample holds under 500,000 clones, roughly nine tenths seen once. The germline V gene has CDR1 SGHVS and CDR2 FQNEAQ. The V and J ends lost 1 base and 7 bases, in that order; junction bases with no gene match: 5. The CDR3 covers 16 residues. The cohort comprised adults aged 18 to 89 years residing in approximately 25 US areas. The study assigned cohorts using participant-reported clinical history.

This sequence joins TRBV7-8 and TRBJ2-1; 12 bases are shared with TRBD2. The sample was PBMCs or T cells enriched from blood (not recorded which). The receptor's source is a woman between 18 and 29 years old with acute COVID-19. CDR3 sequence: CASSLGLAGEGNEQFF. The DNA for the CDR3 is TGTGCCAGCAGCTTAGGACTAGCGGGAGAGGGAAATGAGCAGTTCTTC.